This T cell receptor (beta chain) was retrieved from a study of blood T cell repertoires in COVID-19. Study in general: Material from acute and convalescent COVID-19 was sourced from the United States, Italy and Spain. The analysed material was cDNA or gDNA that came from T cells, B-cell-depleted T cells, or PBMCs.

V was trimmed by 3 bases and J by 1 base, leaving 6 bases between them. The CDR3 length is 14 residues. Germline CDR1 is MNHEY and CDR2 is SMNVEV (reference sequence). Authors' analysis steps: The assay estimated nucleated cells by amplifying reference gene primers. The method was immunoSEQ multiplex PCR; TCRdb's version includes in-frame clones alone and lacks a portion of them. V, J and clone size are taken as reported in that table, and D and trimming were inferred from the DNA itself. The sample shows 100,000 to 120,000 clones, roughly 90% of them seen only once. Sequencing was carried out using peripheral blood. This rearrangement joins TRBV27 to TRBJ2-2; D not certain. The sequence was collected from a woman in her sixties or seventies who had recovered from COVID-19. The CDR3 DNA reads TGTGCCAGCAGTTTGTCGCGGAACACCGGGGAGCTGTTTTTT. It yields the protein CASSLSRNTGELFF.